This is a list of T cell receptor beta chains from one sample in a study of T cells after posttransplantation cyclophosphamide. The repertoire was sequenced with immunoSEQ multiplex PCR; TCRdb's copy has only in-frame clones and lacks some. The table records around 23,000 clones, 73% of them present only once. Sequenced input: memory CD4+ T cells sorted from PBMCs. These receptors originate from a woman aged 55-69 years in good health, CMV-negative, and a related stem cell transplant donor. Each CDR3 is given with its conserved first and last residue.

TRBJ2-7	TRBV5-6	CASSLLPKTSRGSYEQYF
TRBJ2-2	TRBV5-6	CASSSTGFGELFF
TRBJ1-1	TRBV28	CASSFGTTRNTEAFF
TRBJ1-1	TRBV7-2	CASSLGPPGAFF
TRBJ2-1	TRBV25-1	CASSEFRGPINEQFF
TRBJ1-1	TRBV19	CASKAGYTEAFF
TRBJ1-6	TRBV5-5	CASSFPNSPLHF
TRBJ2-7	TRBV10-3	CAIGTSEEQYF
TRBJ2-1	TRBV29-1	CSGGEQFF
-	TRBV19	CASSETSSGRAHEQYF
TRBJ2-2	TRBV7-3	CASSPAGQTNTGELFF
TRBJ2-7	TRBV30	CAWSGDSGREYEQYF
TRBJ1-5	TRBV27	CASSLNRAQPQHF
TRBJ1-3	TRBV7-8	CASSPDRGSGNTIYF
TRBJ1-1	TRBV30	CAWSVDSNTEAFF
TRBJ2-2	TRBV19	CASRLAGSTGELFF
TRBJ1-5	TRBV7-8	CASSLDRGNQPQHF
TRBJ2-2	TRBV2	CASIFRPDTGELFF
TRBJ2-7	TRBV9	CASSVFPSGYEQYF
TRBJ1-3	TRBV6-1	CASSEALRDSGNTIYF
TRBJ1-6	TRBV19	CASMAGTYNSPLHF
TRBJ1-1	TRBV9	CASSGTGTPYTEAFF
TRBJ1-2	TRBV18	CASSETANYGYTF
TRBJ1-6	TRBV6-1	CASSLTGGNSPLHF
TRBJ2-7	TRBV5-5	CASSLRDSSYEQYF
TRBJ2-4	TRBV7-9	CASSLLSTHAGNF
TRBJ1-1	TRBV30	CAWTVQGHTEAFF
TRBJ2-7	TRBV7-9	CASRSGLGSSYEQYF
TRBJ1-4	TRBV2	CASSELGTDNEKLFF
TRBJ2-1	TRBV7-3	CASSAAGGNEQFF
TRBJ2-1	TRBV15	CATSRDGQLSYNEQFF
TRBJ1-4	TRBV6-5	CASSSRQATNEKLFF
TRBJ1-2	TRBV6-1	CASRRQGAYGYTF
TRBJ2-7	TRBV5-6	CASSGLAGGPYEQYF
TRBJ2-3	TRBV7-2	CASSLDKRGGRMADTQYF
TRBJ1-2	TRBV18	CASSLTGASYGYTF
TRBJ1-1	TRBV9	CASSVDRRVKLGTEAFF
TRBJ2-5	TRBV4-3	CASSLNRGETQYF
TRBJ2-3	TRBV7-2	CASSRGLAGRTQYF
TRBJ2-7	TRBV30	CAWRQKGGREQYF
TRBJ1-2	TRBV5-6	CASSSGTDIYGYTF
TRBJ2-7	TRBV5-1	CASSLGGGRVSNEQYF
TRBJ2-1	TRBV10-3	CAISLRTSGDYNEQFF
TRBJ1-1	TRBV5-1	CASSPGSGTGRAAFF
TRBJ1-3	TRBV4-1	CASSQDPPGNTIYF